Listed below are T cell receptor beta chains from one sample, sequenced in a study of blood T cells in healthy people across ages. TCRdb re-called the 5' RACE reads through MiXCR, storing one row per CDR3 protein. In the table there are roughly 1.5 million distinct CDR3 sequences, less than 45% of which are singletons. The sample taken for sequencing was blood. These receptors originate from a woman between 18 and 29 years old in good health. Both conserved end residues are part of each CDR3. D genes are given only for firm matches. Only some rows state a clone size, as once, few, many or a class for expanded clones.

d_call	v_call	j_call	clone_size	cdr3_aa	cdr3_nt
.	TRBV5-1	TRBJ1-2	.	CASSSGGSNCGYTF	TGCGCCAGCAGCTCCGGAGGTTCTAACTGTGGCTACACCTTC
.	TRBV5-1	TRBJ1-2	few	CATLGRGGYTF	TGCGCCACCCTGGGGCGAGGTGGCTACACCTTC
.	TRBV20-1	TRBJ2-7	few	CSATGDTNYEQYF	TGCAGTGCTACTGGAGACACGAACTACGAGCAGTACTTC
.	TRBV15	TRBJ2-5	.	CATSRDSRRGQETQYF	TGTGCCACCAGCAGAGATTCCAGGCGCGGCCAGGAGACCCAGTACTTC
.	TRBV27	TRBJ1-2	few	CASSLRPGHPTKSGYTF	TGTGCCAGCAGTTTACGGCCGGGACACCCAACTAAGAGTGGCTACACCTTC
TRBD1	TRBV4-3	TRBJ1-4	.	CASSFSQGRGNEKLFF	TGCGCCAGCAGCTTTTCACAGGGGCGCGGTAATGAAAAACTGTTTTTT
TRBD1	TRBV20-1	TRBJ2-7	.	CSVLQGADGEQYF	TGCAGTGTTCTCCAGGGGGCTGACGGCGAGCAGTACTTC
.	TRBV7-8	TRBJ1-5	few	CASSGPGTRHRDQPQHF	TGTGCCAGCAGCGGTCCCGGGACACGCCACAGAGATCAGCCCCAGCATTTT
TRBD1	TRBV4-1	TRBJ2-7	many	CASSPGQGLYEQYF	TGTGCCAGCAGCCCAGGACAGGGGCTCTACGAGCAGTACTTC
TRBD2	TRBV5-1	TRBJ2-7	.	CASSLGTSFPYEQYF	TGCGCCAGCAGCTTAGGGACTAGCTTCCCCTACGAGCAGTACTTC
.	TRBV12-3/TRBV12-4	TRBJ2-3	few	CASVVRGTDTQYF	TGTGCCAGCGTGGTGAGAGGGACAGATACGCAGTATTTT
.	TRBV29-1	TRBJ2-7	once	CSVDLGTDEQYF	TGCAGCGTTGACCTGGGTACCGACGAGCAGTACTTC
.	TRBV2	TRBJ2-3	few	CASSEGGRLSTDTQYF	TGTGCCAGCAGTGAAGGCGGAAGGCTAAGCACAGATACGCAGTATTTT
TRBD1	TRBV4-1	TRBJ1-5	.	CASSRRDSQSHSNQPQHF	TGCGCCAGCAGCCGCCGGGACAGCCAGTCCCATAGCAATCAGCCCCAGCATTTT
.	TRBV27	TRBJ1-5	.	CASSRTLEMDQPQHF	TGTGCCAGCAGTAGGACACTGGAGATGGATCAGCCCCAGCATTTT
.	TRBV4-3	TRBJ2-7	.	CASSQEARRAVYNEQYF	TGCGCCAGCAGCCAAGAGGCACGGAGGGCAGTTTACAATGAGCAGTACTTC
.	TRBV20-1	TRBJ2-7	.	CSAKDWISDEQYF	TGCAGTGCTAAGGACTGGATTTCCGACGAGCAGTACTTC
TRBD1	TRBV6-6	TRBJ2-7	.	CASSRQLTGWAYEQYF	TGTGCCAGCAGCCGCCAGCTGACAGGGTGGGCCTACGAGCAGTACTTC
TRBD2	TRBV7-2	TRBJ2-3	few	CASSFNRGGLDTQYF	TGTGCCAGCAGCTTCAATCGGGGGGGCTTAGATACGCAGTATTTT
TRBD2	TRBV12-3/TRBV12-4	TRBJ2-5	.	CASSQTRGGILLETQYF	TGTGCCAGCAGTCAGACCCGGGGGGGTATCCTGCTGGAGACCCAGTACTTC
.	TRBV6-2/TRBV6-3	TRBJ2-7	.	CASSESLHEQYF	TGTGCCAGCAGTGAATCCCTCCACGAGCAGTACTTC
TRBD2	TRBV20-1	TRBJ2-7	few	CSATRRLAVYEQYF	TGCAGTGCTACCCGCCGACTAGCGGTATACGAGCAGTACTTC
TRBD1	TRBV10-1	TRBJ2-7	few	CASSRDRVDEQYF	TGCGCCAGCAGCCGGGACAGGGTCGACGAGCAGTACTTC
.	TRBV4-3	TRBJ2-5	.	CASSQGPDLGYNEQYF	TGCGCCAGCAGCCAAGGCCCCGACCTGGGTTACAATGAGCAGTACTTC
.	TRBV4-3	TRBJ1-5	few	CASSQEVYNQPQHF	TGCGCCAGCAGCCAAGAGGTGTACAATCAGCCCCAGCATTTT
TRBD1	TRBV5-1	TRBJ1-1	.	CASSLMLTGATEAFF	TGCGCCAGCAGCTTAATGCTTACAGGGGCAACTGAAGCTTTCTTT
TRBD2	TRBV5-1	TRBJ2-3	.	CDSSLYHRAGGADTQYF	TGCGACAGCAGCTTGTATCACCGGGCGGGGGGTGCAGATACGCAGTATTTT
.	TRBV6-6	TRBJ1-4	.	CASILGPVGGEKLFF	TGTGCCAGCATCCTGGGGCCTGTCGGGGGTGAAAAACTGTTTTTT
TRBD1	TRBV4-3	TRBJ1-5	few	CASSQEAAQGVYSNQPQHF	TGCGCCAGCAGCCAAGAGGCTGCCCAGGGGGTCTATAGCAATCAGCCCCAGCATTTT
.	TRBV7-2	TRBJ1-5	.	CASSLAGHNQPQHF	TGTGCCAGCAGCTTAGCCGGACACAATCAGCCCCAGCATTTT
.	TRBV7-3	TRBJ2-1	few	CASSFGGPVYNEQFF	TGTGCCAGCAGCTTTGGGGGGCCTGTCTACAATGAGCAGTTCTTC
.	TRBV6-6	TRBJ1-1	.	CASSYEGRNTEAFF	TGTGCCAGCAGTTATGAGGGGAGGAACACTGAAGCTTTCTTT
.	TRBV29-1	TRBJ1-1	.	CSVEDGSPGAFF	TGCAGCGTTGAAGATGGCAGTCCTGGAGCTTTCTTT
.	TRBV27	TRBJ1-6	.	CASSPLTSSPLHF	TGTGCCAGCAGTCCCTTAACAAGTTCACCCCTCCACTTT
TRBD2	TRBV6-6	TRBJ2-1	.	CASSSPSGSRDEQFF	TGTGCCAGCAGCTCCCCCAGCGGGAGTCGGGATGAGCAGTTCTTC
TRBD1	TRBV6-2/TRBV6-3	TRBJ1-1	.	CASSLTTGRQAEAFF	TGTGCCAGCAGCCTCACGACAGGGCGTCAGGCTGAAGCTTTCTTT
TRBD2	TRBV6-5	TRBJ2-1	.	CASGRTSGHNEQFF	TGTGCCAGCGGTCGGACTAGCGGCCACAATGAGCAGTTCTTC
TRBD2	TRBV29-1	TRBJ2-3	.	CSVVAGGGADTQYF	TGCAGCGTTGTGGCGGGAGGGGGAGCAGATACGCAGTATTTT
.	TRBV10-3	TRBJ1-4	.	CAISESGPATNEKLFF	TGTGCCATCAGTGAGTCAGGACCTGCAACTAATGAAAAACTGTTTTTT
.	TRBV27	TRBJ2-7	.	CASSLGSEAYEQYF	TGTGCCAGCAGTTTGGGTAGCGAGGCCTACGAGCAGTACTTC
TRBD2	TRBV29-1	TRBJ2-1	.	CSVGFVLAGGNEQFF	TGCAGCGTTGGGTTTGTCCTAGCGGGAGGAAATGAGCAGTTCTTC
.	TRBV5-6	TRBJ2-7	.	CASSLGQLEFYGQYF	TGTGCCAGCAGCTTGGGGCAATTGGAATTCTACGGGCAGTACTTC
TRBD2	TRBV27	TRBJ2-1	.	CASSLWGGGTYNEQFF	TGTGCCAGCAGTTTATGGGGCGGGGGGACCTACAATGAGCAGTTCTTC
TRBD2	TRBV12-3/TRBV12-4	TRBJ2-3	.	CASSSLAGGLSDTQYF	TGTGCCAGCAGTTCCCTTGCGGGGGGGCTTTCAGATACGCAGTATTTT
TRBD2	TRBV4-3	TRBJ2-1	many	CASSPRLAGENEQFF	TGCGCCAGCAGCCCCAGACTAGCGGGAGAGAATGAGCAGTTCTTC
.	TRBV12-3/TRBV12-4	TRBJ1-6	.	CASSSPTGLLNSPLHF	TGTGCCAGCAGTTCTCCTACAGGGCTTTTGAATTCACCCCTCCACTTT
.	TRBV19	TRBJ2-1	few	CASSSGEQFF	TGTGCCAGTAGTTCTGGTGAGCAGTTCTTC
TRBD1	TRBV10-3	TRBJ2-3	few	CAISEWTGQLPDTQYF	TGTGCCATCAGTGAGTGGACAGGACAACTACCAGATACGCAGTATTTT
.	TRBV6-2/TRBV6-3	TRBJ2-1	.	CASSYQRGTYNEQFF	TGTGCCAGCAGTTACCAGAGGGGTACCTACAATGAGCAGTTCTTC
TRBD2	TRBV7-2	TRBJ2-1	.	CASSLGLAATNEQFF	TGTGCCAGCAGCCTCGGACTAGCAGCTACCAATGAGCAGTTCTTC
.	TRBV7-2	TRBJ1-6	.	CASSSPAGSNSPLHF	TGTGCCAGCAGCTCGCCGGCAGGCTCGAATTCACCCCTCCACTTT
.	TRBV25-1	TRBJ1-2	.	CASSEAEANYGYTF	TGTGCCAGCAGTGAGGCAGAAGCTAACTATGGCTACACCTTC
TRBD1	TRBV6-4	TRBJ1-1	.	CTSSDRGDTEAFF	TGTACCAGCAGTGACAGGGGGGACACTGAAGCTTTCTTT
TRBD2	TRBV2	TRBJ2-5	.	CASSESGAETQYF	TGTGCCAGCAGTGAAAGCGGGGCGGAGACCCAGTACTTC